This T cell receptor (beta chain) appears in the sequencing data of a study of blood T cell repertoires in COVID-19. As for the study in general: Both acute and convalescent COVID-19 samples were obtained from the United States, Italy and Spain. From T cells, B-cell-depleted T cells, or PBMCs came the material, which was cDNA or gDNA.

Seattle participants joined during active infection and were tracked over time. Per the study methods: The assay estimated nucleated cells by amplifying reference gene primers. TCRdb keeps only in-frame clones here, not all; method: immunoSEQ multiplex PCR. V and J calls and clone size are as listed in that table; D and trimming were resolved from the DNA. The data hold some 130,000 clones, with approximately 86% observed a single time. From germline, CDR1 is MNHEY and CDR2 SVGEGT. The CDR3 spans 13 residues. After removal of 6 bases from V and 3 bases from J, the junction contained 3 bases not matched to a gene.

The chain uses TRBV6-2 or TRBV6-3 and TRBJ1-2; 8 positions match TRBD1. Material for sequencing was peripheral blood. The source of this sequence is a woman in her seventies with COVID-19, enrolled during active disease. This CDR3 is CASSPTGDYGYTF. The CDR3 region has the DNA TGTGCCAGCAGCCCGACAGGGGACTATGGCTACACCTTC.